The 10 T cell receptor beta chains given below trace back to one sample, sequenced in a study of blood T cell repertoires in COVID-19. Clones were sequenced by immunoSEQ multiplex PCR, and TCRdb holds only the in-frame ones, with some missing. This table has about 160,000 clones, roughly 84% appearing once. The specimen sequenced was PBMCs or T cells enriched from blood (not recorded which). These receptor sequences come from a man aged 55 to 70 who had recovered from COVID-19.

The chain recombines TRBV29-1 with TRBJ1-3, with TRBD1 matching over 8 bases. Germline CDR1 SQVTM, CDR2 ANQGSEA. The CDR3 loop spans 13 amino acids. As DNA, the CDR3 is TGCGCCAAAACAGGGGGTACTGGAAACACCATATATTTT. Translated, it gives CAKTGGTGNTIYF.

The chain recombines TRBV6-5 with TRBJ2-7, with 12 bases aligning to TRBD1. This CDR3 spans 15 amino acids. Germline CDR1 reads MNHEY; CDR2 reads SVGAGI. V was clipped by 0 bases and J by 5 bases; unmatched bases: 2. This chain's CDR3 is CASSYSGTGGHEQYF. In nucleotides, the CDR3 is TGTGCCAGCAGTTACTCCGGGACAGGGGGCCACGAGCAGTACTTC.

V usage is TRBV5-1 and J usage is TRBJ1-2; 11 bases align to TRBD1. With 3 bases clipped from V and 5 bases from J, the junction kept 6 bases outside the gene matches. From germline, CDR1 is SGHRS and CDR2 YFSETQ. The CDR3 covers 15 residues. The CDR3 spells CASSSGQGARYGYTF. CDR3 in DNA: TGCGCCAGCAGCTCCGGACAGGGGGCTCGATATGGCTACACCTTC.

J is TRBJ1-1 and V is TRBV20-1; D is undetermined. Between the trimmed V and J ends, which lost 8 bases and 9 bases, there was a span of 10 bases. The CDR3 sequence is 9 residues long. The V gene's germline CDR1 is DFQATT and CDR2 SNEGSKA (reference sequence). In nucleotides, the CDR3 is TGCAGTTTGGAGGGCCAAGCTTTCTTT. This sequence encodes CSLEGQAFF.

The CDR3 sequence is CASSLTVNTEAFF. The CDR3 region has the DNA TGTGCCAGCAGTTTAACAGTGAACACTGAAGCTTTCTTT. J is TRBJ1-1 and V is TRBV28; D remains unclear. The CDR3 is 13 residues long. V lost 2 bases, J lost 0 bases, and 4 bases lay in between. The V gene's germline CDR1 is MDHEN and CDR2 SYDVKM.

J is TRBJ2-5 and V is TRBV5-6; no definite D call. Germline V lookup: CDR1 SGHDT, CDR2 YYEEEE. Trimming removed 2 bases from V and 4 bases from J, with 9 bases in between. The CDR3 length is 13 residues. Written as DNA, the CDR3 is TGTGCCAGCAGCTTACCTACGAGAGAGACCCAGTACTTC. Amino acid sequence: CASSLPTRETQYF.

The chain links TRBV1 to TRBJ2-3; the DNA was not compared with TRBD1, the D call given in the table. TRBV1 constitutes a pseudogene. CDR3 size: 13 residues. CDR3: CTSSHRDIDTQYF. The CDR3 DNA reads TGCACCAGCAGCCACAGGGATATAGATACGCAGTATTTT.

V and J are TRBV7-3 and TRBJ1-3, with D hard to call. The CDR3 is 13 amino acids. The V gene lost 5 bases and the J gene lost 9 bases, with 14 bases spanning the gap. Per the germline V gene, CDR1 is SGHTA and CDR2 is FQGTGA. The chain's CDR3 is CASSVQASSTIYF. The CDR3 DNA sequence: TGTGCCAGCAGCGTGCAGGCGAGTTCCACCATATATTTT.

The chain employs TRBV3-1 (or the pseudogene TRBV3-2) and TRBJ2-2; D is uncertain. Germline V gene sequence: CDR1 LGHDT, CDR2 YNNKEL (reference sequence). V was clipped by 5 bases and J by 9 bases, with 7 bases between them. This CDR3 is 11 amino acids long. The CDR3 sequence is CASSVQRELFF. CDR3 nucleotide sequence: TGTGCCAGCAGCGTTCAGAGGGAGCTGTTTTTT.

The V call is TRBV5-1, the J call TRBJ1-1; a weak D match, TRBD1 (5 bases). V was cut by 0 bases and J by 1 base, with 13 bases left in between. CDR1 is SGHRS and CDR2 is YFSETQ in the germline V gene. CDR3 length equals 16 residues. Written as DNA, the CDR3 is TGCGCCAGCAGCTTGGTAAGGGGATCAGCGAACACTGAAGCTTTCTTT. Its translation is CASSLVRGSANTEAFF.